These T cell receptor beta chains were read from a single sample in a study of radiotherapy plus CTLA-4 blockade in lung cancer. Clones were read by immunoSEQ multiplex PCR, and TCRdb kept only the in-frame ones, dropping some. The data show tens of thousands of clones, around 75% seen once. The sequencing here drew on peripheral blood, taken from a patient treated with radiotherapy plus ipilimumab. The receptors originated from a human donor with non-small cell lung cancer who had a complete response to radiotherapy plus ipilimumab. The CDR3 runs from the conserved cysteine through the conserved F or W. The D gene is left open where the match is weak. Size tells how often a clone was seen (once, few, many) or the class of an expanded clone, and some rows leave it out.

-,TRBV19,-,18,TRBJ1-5,TGTGCCAGTATTGGGGGGGCTGGATTCGGGGGCAGCAATCAGCCCCAGCATTTT,CASIGGAGFGGSNQPQHF
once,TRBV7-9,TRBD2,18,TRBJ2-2,TGTGCCAGCAGCTCACCGTGGCTAGCGGCAATTTGGGGCGGGGAGCTGTTTTTT,CASSSPWLAAIWGGELFF
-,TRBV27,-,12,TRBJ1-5,TGTGCCAGTGGACAGTTCAATCAGCCCCAGCATTTT,CASGQFNQPQHF
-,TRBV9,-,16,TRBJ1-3,TGTGCCAGCAGCGGGGGGCCACCCTTCTCTGGAAACACCATATATTTT,CASSGGPPFSGNTIYF
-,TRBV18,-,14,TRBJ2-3,TGTGCCAGCTCACCAAGGGGAAGCACAGATACGCAGTATTTT,CASSPRGSTDTQYF
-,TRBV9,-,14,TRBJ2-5,TGTGCCAGCAGCGGGCCGGGGGACTGGGAGACCCAGTACTTC,CASSGPGDWETQYF
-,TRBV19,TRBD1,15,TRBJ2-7,TGTGCCAGTAAAAGGCGAGACAGGGTAGGGTACGAGCAGTACTTC,CASKRRDRVGYEQYF
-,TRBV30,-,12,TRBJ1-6,TGTGCCTGGACGGACGGGGATTCACCCCTCCACTTT,CAWTDGDSPLHF
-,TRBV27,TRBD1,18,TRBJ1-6,TGTGCCAGCAGTTTTTCGGGACAGGGGTGGTCCTATAATTCACCCCTCCACTTT,CASSFSGQGWSYNSPLHF
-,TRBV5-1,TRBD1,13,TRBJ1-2,TGCGCCAGCAACACCGGGACAGCGGATGGCTACACCTTC,CASNTGTADGYTF
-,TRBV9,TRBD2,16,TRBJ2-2,TGTGCCAGCAGTGGTTCTCGTGGGGGGGGGACCGGGGAGCTGTTTTTT,CASSGSRGGGTGELFF
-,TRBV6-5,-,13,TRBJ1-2,TGTGCCAGCAGTTCACTGGCTAACTATGGCTACACCTTC,CASSSLANYGYTF
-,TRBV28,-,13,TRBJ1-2,TGTGCCAGCACCGCACAGCTTAACTATGGCTACACCTTC,CASTAQLNYGYTF
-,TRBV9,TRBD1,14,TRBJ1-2,TGTGCCAGCAGCAGGGGACAGGGGGTAGTTGGCTACACCTTC,CASSRGQGVVGYTF
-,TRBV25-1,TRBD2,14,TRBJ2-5,TGTGCCAGCAGTGCCGGGACTAGTAGGGAGACCCAGTACTTC,CASSAGTSRETQYF
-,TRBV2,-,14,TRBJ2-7,TGTGCCAGCAGTGATTGGACAGAGACTTACGAGCAGTACTTC,CASSDWTETYEQYF
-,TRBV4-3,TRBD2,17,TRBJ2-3,TGCGCCAGCAGCCAAGCGGCTAGCGGGGACCAGGGAGATACGCAGTATTTT,CASSQAASGDQGDTQYF
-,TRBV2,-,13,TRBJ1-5,TGTGCCAGCCATGGGGAGGCAAATCAGCCCCAGCATTTT,CASHGEANQPQHF
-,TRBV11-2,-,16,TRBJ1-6,TGTGCCAGCAGCTTGCCCGGGGGGGCCGCTGCTTCACCCCTCCACTTT,CASSLPGGAAASPLHF
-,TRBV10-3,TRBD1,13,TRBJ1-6,TGTGCCATCAGGGGACAGACCGATTCACCCCTCCACTTT,CAIRGQTDSPLHF
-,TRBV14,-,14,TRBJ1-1,TGTGCCAGCAGCCCGGAGAAGAGGAACACTGAAGCTTTCTTT,CASSPEKRNTEAFF
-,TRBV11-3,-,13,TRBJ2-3,TGTGCCAGTGTCAACCAGGGTGGAGATACGCAGTATTTT,CASVNQGGDTQYF
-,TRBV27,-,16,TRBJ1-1,TGTGCCAGCAGTTTATATACAACAGGGCTGAACACTGAAGCTTTCTTT,CASSLYTTGLNTEAFF
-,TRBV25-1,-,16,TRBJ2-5,TGTGCCAGCAGTGAAAGAGGGCGGGGCGGAAAGATGACCCAGTACTTC,CASSERGRGGKMTQYF
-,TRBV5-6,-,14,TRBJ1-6,TGTGCCAGCAGCAAAGGGGCCTCGAATTCACCCCTCCACTTT,CASSKGASNSPLHF
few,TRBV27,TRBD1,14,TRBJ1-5,TGTGCCAGCAGTTTCGGGACAGGGCATCAGCCCCAGCATTTT,CASSFGTGHQPQHF
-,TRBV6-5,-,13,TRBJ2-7,TGTGCCAGCAGTTACTCGGACGGGGACGAGCAGTACTTC,CASSYSDGDEQYF